This TCR beta chain was sequenced for a study of identical twins. Germline V gene sequence: CDR1 MRHNA, CDR2 SNTAGT. V was shortened by 6 bases and J by 7 bases, with 18 bases between the two germline ends. The CDR3 is 15 residues long. TCRdb re-derived calls from the 5' RACE reads in MiXCR, one entry per CDR3 protein. The sample holds around 490,000 distinct CDR3 sequences, about a fifth seen once. Separately, the same data were catalogued under a study of yellow fever vaccine responses in identical twins.

Input material: CD4+ T cells sorted from blood. The TCR sequence derives from a woman aged 18-30 years in good health. V usage is TRBV6-4 and J usage is TRBJ2-2; D is tentatively TRBD1 or TRBD2 (6 bases each). CDR3 sequence reads: CASSSDRRDGGELFF. Here the CDR3 DNA reads TGTGCCAGCAGCAGTGACAGGAGGGATGGCGGGGAGCTGTTTTTT.